This TCR beta chain originates from a study of T cell responses to AZD1222 COVID-19 vaccine. Whole-study findings and limits: A reported finding is that nearly half of spike-specific TCRs target unmutated variant regions.

V was clipped by 7 bases and J by 1 base; unmatched bases: 7. The CDR3 spans 15 residues. The germline gives CDR1 LNHDA, CDR2 SQIVND (reference sequence). Notes on this clone: No antigen is known for it.

The data were produced by immunoSEQ multiplex PCR, yet TCRdb's version contains in-frame clones alone and is incomplete. The repertoire consists of 150,000 or so clones, with roughly nine tenths occurring once and the leading ten covering less than 3.5%. The sequencing used peripheral blood, collected on day 0 of AZD1222 vaccination. The TCR originated in an adult in good health. This chain links TRBV19 with TRBJ2-5; 9 nucleotides line up with TRBD2. The CDR3 DNA is TGTGCCAGTACCTGGACTAGCGCCTCCCAAGAGACCCAGTACTTC. Encoded protein: CASTWTSASQETQYF.